This passage covers 16 T cell receptor beta chains from one sample sequenced in a study of T-cell memory formation after mild COVID-19 (dated by TCRdb to the early 2020s). Library method: 5' RACE. The sequencer listed for this sample is Illumina NovaSeq 6000. TCRdb cleaned the public reads at Q25 with fastp, built clones with MiXCR and kept in-frame beta chains. Identical CDR3 proteins give one entry, which carries the most common genes and DNA. For this sample the table gives approximately 570,000 distinct CDR3 sequences, of which more than 15% were detected only once. 12% of the sample belongs to the ten largest clones. The sequencing sample was made of PBMCs or a T cell subset sorted from them (not recorded which). The receptor set was obtained from an adult woman who had mild COVID-19 (a few samples of this study predate the infection). The sample titles of this study are shuffled in the database, so cell type and time point are left out; the donor was told from shared clones.

The sample holds a few counts of this clonotype. The V and J genes are TRBV20-1 and TRBJ1-2; perhaps TRBD1 as D (6 bases). From germline, CDR1 is DFQATT and CDR2 SNEGSKA (reference sequence). V was shortened by 6 bases and J by 7 bases, with 21 bases between the two germline ends. The CDR3 has 14 residues. The CDR3 loop is CSAPGGQGRFGYTF. The CDR3 DNA sequence: TGCAGTGCGCCCGGGGGGCAGGGGCGATTTGGCTACACCTTC.

The chain uses TRBV7-3 and TRBJ2-3; no clear D. CDR3 length: 14 amino acids. V was cut by 5 bases and J by 6 bases, with 15 bases left in between. CDR1 SGHTA and CDR2 FQGTGA come from the germline V gene. The CDR3 region is CASSLRHSRDTQYF. In DNA form, the CDR3 reads TGTGCCAGCAGCCTTAGACACAGTCGGGATACGCAGTATTTT.

CDR3: CASSVGGTYSYEQYF. The CDR3 region has the DNA TGTGCCAGCAGTGTAGGCGGCACTTACTCCTACGAGCAGTACTTC. The chain recombines TRBV6-1 with TRBJ2-7, with no clear D. Trimming removed 4 bases from V and 0 bases from J, with 13 bases in between. The CDR3 runs 15 residues. CDR1 is MNHNS and CDR2 is SASEGT in the germline V gene.

This clonotype was picked up a small number of times. The chain employs TRBV27 and TRBJ2-7; D is tentatively TRBD1 or TRBD2 (6 bases each). The CDR3 runs to 18 residues. V shed 0 bases and J shed 6 bases, with 24 bases lying between them. Germline-derived CDR1 and CDR2 are MNHEY and SMNVEV (reference sequence). The CDR3 sequence is CASSLSRGVFVRSGEQYF. CDR3 nucleotide sequence: TGTGCCAGCAGTTTATCGAGGGGGGTTTTTGTTCGTTCGGGCGAGCAGTACTTC.

This rearrangement joins TRBV7-6 to TRBJ2-3; tentatively, D is TRBD1 (7 bases). CDR3 length: 15 amino acids. V was clipped by 5 bases and J by 6 bases, with 18 bases between them. CDR1 and CDR2 (germline): SGHVS, FNYEAQ. The CDR3: CASSALKGAGDTQYF. The CDR3 DNA sequence: TGTGCCAGCAGCGCCCTTAAGGGGGCGGGGGATACGCAGTATTTT.

This clonotype was recorded a few times. This rearrangement joins TRBV7-9 to TRBJ1-1; TRBD1 might be the D (6 bases). The germline V gene encodes CDR1 SEHNR and CDR2 FQNEAQ (reference sequence). The CDR3 runs 14 residues. Trimming took 0 bases from V and 5 from J, leaving 10 bases between them. In DNA form, the CDR3 reads TGTGCCAGCAGCTTAGCGATAGGGGGGACTGAAGCTTTCTTT. This translates into CASSLAIGGTEAFF.

This clonotype has only a few counts. The chain carries TRBV6-1 and TRBJ1-2, with D hard to call. The CDR3 spans 14 residues. Germline V gene sequence: CDR1 MNHNS, CDR2 SASEGT. V lost 2 bases to trimming and J lost 0 bases, with 7 bases between them. The CDR3 DNA follows: TGTGCCAGCAGTGAATCGGGATCTAACTATGGCTACACCTTC. As protein: CASSESGSNYGYTF.

The table lists this clonotype with a few counts. This rearrangement joins TRBV27 to TRBJ2-7; D may be TRBD1 or TRBD2 (5 bases each). In germline, CDR1 is MNHEY, CDR2 SMNVEV (reference sequence). V was pared by 5 bases and J by 7 bases, with 15 bases between. The CDR3 is 13 amino acids. This CDR3 reads CASSEGPWGEQYF. The CDR3 DNA follows: TGTGCCAGCAGTGAAGGCCCCTGGGGGGAGCAGTACTTC.

V usage is TRBV30 and J usage is TRBJ1-2; D remains unclear. This CDR3 is 12 amino acids long. Deletions cut 0 bases from V and 8 bases from J, with 10 bases between. Germline V gene sequence: CDR1 GTSNPN, CDR2 SVGIG (reference sequence). CDR3 bases: TGTGCCTGGAGTGTTCGACCGGGAGGCTACACCTTC. Translating gives CAWSVRPGGYTF.

This clonotype has only a few counts. The chain links TRBV30 to TRBJ1-2, with D uncertain. CDR1 GTSNPN and CDR2 SVGIG come from the germline V gene (reference sequence). V gave up 3 bases and J gave up 7 bases, with 15 bases separating them. This CDR3 comprises 13 residues. CDR3 region: CAWSRRGIGGYTF. The CDR3 nucleotides read TGTGCCTGGAGCAGGAGAGGGATCGGTGGCTACACCTTC. Together with reference TRBV30 and TRBJ1-2, the CDR3 gives the full variable domain: SQTIHQWPATLVQPVGSPLSLECTVEGTSNPNLYWYRQAAGRGLQLLFYSVGIGQISSEVPQNLSASRPQDRQFILSSKKLLLSDSGFYLCAWSRRGIGGYTFGSGTRLTVV.

This sequence joins TRBV30 and TRBJ1-6, with 9 bases fitting TRBD1. V shed 0 bases, J shed 6 bases, and the junction held 3 bases outside the gene matches. The CDR3 is made up of 15 amino acids. Germline CDR1 reads GTSNPN; CDR2 reads SVGIG (reference sequence). The CDR3 here is CAWSVRGQGNSPLHF. The CDR3 DNA follows: TGTGCCTGGAGTGTACGGGGACAGGGTAATTCACCCCTCCACTTT.

There are a few counts of this clonotype. The rearrangement joins TRBV5-1 to TRBJ2-1; perhaps D is TRBD1 or TRBD2 (8 bases each). The germline gives CDR1 SGHRS, CDR2 YFSETQ. This CDR3 has 16 amino acids. Trimming took 2 bases from V and 6 from J, leaving 18 bases between them. CDR3 sequence reads: CASSFGTGGGFNEQFF. The CDR3 DNA reads TGCGCCAGCAGCTTCGGGACAGGCGGGGGGTTCAATGAGCAGTTCTTC. Full variable domain (outside the CDR3, taken from reference TRBV5-1 and TRBJ2-1): KAGVTQTPRYLIKTRGQQVTLSCSPISGHRSVSWYQQTPGQGLQFLFEYFSETQRNKGNFPGRFSGRQFSNSRSEMNVSTLELGDSALYLCASSFGTGGGFNEQFFGPGTRLTVL.

The V gene is TRBV6-5, the J gene TRBJ2-3; D is ambiguous. Germline assignment: CDR1 MNHEY and CDR2 SVGAGI. This CDR3 is 14 amino acids long. Trimming shortened V by 5 bases and J by 0 bases, and 9 bases separated the two germline ends. Here the CDR3 DNA reads TGTGCCAGCAGTGGCGAGACTAGCACAGATACGCAGTATTTT. It specifies CASSGETSTDTQYF.

In its sample, this clonotype was seen a few times. V gene TRBV6-5 combines with J gene TRBJ2-2; D possibly corresponds to TRBD1 (5 bases). Germline assignment: CDR1 MNHEY and CDR2 SVGAGI. CDR3 size: 15 residues. The V and J ends lost 5 bases and 4 bases respectively, with 14 bases between them. CDR3 loop: CASSRGSTLTGELFF. CDR3 nucleotide sequence: TGTGCCAGCAGTAGGGGCTCGACCCTCACCGGGGAGCTGTTTTTT.

This clonotype was seen repeatedly, ten times or more. This chain links TRBV7-2 with TRBJ2-1, with D possibly being TRBD2 (5 bases). The CDR3 is made up of 15 amino acids. The germline CDR1 and CDR2 sequences are SGHTA and FQGNSA. Deletions cut 3 bases from V and 1 base from J, with 10 bases between. CDR3 amino acids: CASSFGGPSYNEQFF. The CDR3 bases are TGTGCCAGCAGCTTCGGCGGGCCTTCCTACAATGAGCAGTTCTTC. Combining the CDR3 with reference TRBV7-2 and TRBJ2-1 gives the whole variable domain GAGVSQSPSNKVTEKGKDVELRCDPISGHTALYWYRQSLGQGLEFLIYFQGNSAPDKSGLPSDRFSAERTGGSVSTLTIQRTQQEDSAVYLCASSFGGPSYNEQFFGPGTRLTVL.

The CDR3 nucleotides read TGTGCCAGCAGTTTCCGGACAGGGGGCCCAGATACGCAGTATTTT. Translating it yields CASSFRTGGPDTQYF. This chain uses TRBV12-3 or TRBV12-4 with TRBJ2-3, with 11 bases lining up with TRBD1. The CDR3 extends over 15 amino acids. Unmatched junction bases numbered 3, after V lost 3 bases and J lost 4 bases.